The T cell receptor (beta chain) described here comes from a study of shared clonotypes between healthy human individuals. Points from the study as a whole: It was the few donors that limited the genetic and exposure-history diversity represented.

The germline V gene has CDR1 LNHNV and CDR2 YYDKDF (reference sequence). V lost 3 bases to trimming and J lost 6 bases, with 15 bases between them. The CDR3 has 15 residues. On this clone itself: What it recognizes is unknown.

In the authors' methods: Junction-only immunoSEQ data arrived without quality scores, meaning filtering differed. Only in-frame clones appear in the TCRdb table, and some are missing; sequencing was by immunoSEQ multiplex PCR. V and J calls and clone size are as listed in that table; D and trimming were resolved from the DNA. The data contain about 490,000 clones, around three quarters of them singletons. The sample taken for sequencing was PBMCs. The J gene is TRBJ2-1, the V gene TRBV15; possible D gene TRBD2, 5 bases. The TCR sequence derives from a woman between 40 and 50 years old in good health. Some clones in this sample may be carry-over from other donors' samples. The CDR3 here is CATSRTGVPPNEQFF. Here the CDR3 DNA reads TGTGCCACCAGCAGGACCGGGGTACCCCCCAATGAGCAGTTCTTC.